This TCR beta chain is drawn from a study of shared clonotypes between healthy human individuals. The authors loaded roughly 200 ng DNA, 28,000 or so T cell genomes, into sorted-subset replicate PCRs. The authors' processing: Junction-only sequences without quality scores were provided by ImmunoSEQ, so filtering was different. The protocol was immunoSEQ multiplex PCR, while the TCRdb copy is restricted to in-frame clones and leaves out a portion. The D gene and trimming were derived from the DNA, and the V and J assignments and clone size from that table. The sample lists 1.5 million to 2.5 million clones, around 96% occurring once. CDR1 is LGHNA and CDR2 is YNFKEQ in the germline V gene. CDR3 size: 16 residues. Losses at the gene ends were 3 bases for V and 1 base for J; bases not matched to a gene: 6. The naive CD8 fraction comprised CD45RO-negative cells positively selected for CCR7 and excluded terminally differentiated effector memory CD45RA+ cells.

As for this clone: What it recognizes is unknown.

Whole-study results and caveats: Naive CD4 clonotype sharing across four donors was roughly 5%. The study drew on few donors, limiting represented genetic and exposure-history diversity.

This sequence joins TRBV4-2 and TRBJ2-1, with 7 bases fitting TRBD1. The sample was naive CD8+ T cells sorted from blood. The clonotype comes from a man aged 18 to 30 in good health. The CDR3 protein is CASSQAGTESYNEQFF. CDR3 DNA: TGTGCCAGCAGCCAGGCAGGGACAGAGTCCTACAATGAGCAGTTCTTC.